This T cell receptor (beta chain) was obtained from a study of T cell responses to AZD1222 COVID-19 vaccine. Study-wide results and limits: Elevations in Spike-specific TCR breadth and depth followed administration of two AZD1222 doses.

As to this clone: The antigen is not known.

Assay used: immunoSEQ multiplex PCR; TCRdb lists only in-frame clones, some missing. Here the sample spans about 130,000 clones, 70% to 90% being singletons. V shed 6 bases, J shed 8 bases, and the junction held 18 bases outside the gene matches. The CDR3 has 16 amino acids. Germline V gives CDR1 SGHAT, CDR2 FQNNGV. The source of this sequence is an adult in good health. The chain links TRBV11-2 to TRBJ2-7; 8 bases match TRBD1. The source material was peripheral blood, sampled on day 0 of AZD1222 vaccination. The CDR3 reads CASRRPGTGTLSKQYF. CDR3 nucleotides: TGTGCCAGCAGGCGACCCGGGACAGGAACCCTCAGCAAGCAGTACTTC.